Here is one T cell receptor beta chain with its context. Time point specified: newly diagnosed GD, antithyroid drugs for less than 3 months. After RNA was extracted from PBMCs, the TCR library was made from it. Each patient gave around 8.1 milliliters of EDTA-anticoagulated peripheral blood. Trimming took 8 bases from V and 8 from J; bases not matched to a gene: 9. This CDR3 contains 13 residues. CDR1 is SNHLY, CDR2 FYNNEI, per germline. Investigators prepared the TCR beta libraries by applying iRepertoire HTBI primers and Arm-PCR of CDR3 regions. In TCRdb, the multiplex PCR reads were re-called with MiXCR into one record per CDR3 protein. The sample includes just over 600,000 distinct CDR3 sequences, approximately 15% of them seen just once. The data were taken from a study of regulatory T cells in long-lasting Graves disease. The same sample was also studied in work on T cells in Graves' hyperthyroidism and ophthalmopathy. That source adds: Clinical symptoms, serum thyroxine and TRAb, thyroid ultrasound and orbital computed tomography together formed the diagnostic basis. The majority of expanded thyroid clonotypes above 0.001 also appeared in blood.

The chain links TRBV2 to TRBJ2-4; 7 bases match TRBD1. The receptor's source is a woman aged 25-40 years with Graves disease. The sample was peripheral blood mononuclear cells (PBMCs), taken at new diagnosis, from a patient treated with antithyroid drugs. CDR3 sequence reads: CASGGQPRDIQYF. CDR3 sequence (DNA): TGTGCCAGCGGGGGACAGCCTAGAGACATTCAGTACTTC.